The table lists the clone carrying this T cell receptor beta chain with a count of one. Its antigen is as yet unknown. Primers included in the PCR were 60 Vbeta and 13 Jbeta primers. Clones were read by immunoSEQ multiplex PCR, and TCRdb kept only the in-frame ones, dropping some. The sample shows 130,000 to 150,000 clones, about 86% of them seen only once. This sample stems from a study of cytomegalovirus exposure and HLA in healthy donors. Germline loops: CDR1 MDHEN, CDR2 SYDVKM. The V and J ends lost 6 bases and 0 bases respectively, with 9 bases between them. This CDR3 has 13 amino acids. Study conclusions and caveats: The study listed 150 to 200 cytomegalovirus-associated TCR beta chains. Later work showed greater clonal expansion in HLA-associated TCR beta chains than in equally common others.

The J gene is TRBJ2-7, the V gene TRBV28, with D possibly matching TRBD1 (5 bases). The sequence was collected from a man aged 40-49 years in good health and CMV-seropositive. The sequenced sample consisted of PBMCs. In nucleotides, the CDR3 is TGTGCCAGCAGAGCCGACAGCTCCTACGAGCAGTACTTC. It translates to CASRADSSYEQYF.